The 4 T cell receptor beta chains in this list originate from one sample, sequenced in a study of T cells in Graves' hyperthyroidism and ophthalmopathy. It was RNA transcripts that yielded the amplified TCR beta CDR3 regions. HTBI primers were the set used in a first-round RT-PCR of the TCR CDR3. TCRdb re-derived calls from the multiplex PCR reads in MiXCR, one entry per CDR3 protein. The sample includes about 600,000 distinct CDR3 sequences, about 14% of them seen just once. Source material: blood. The receptors derive from a woman aged 18-29 years with Graves' ophthalmopathy.

This clonotype was detected many times. The CDR3 DNA is TGCAGTGCTAGAGTTAGGGGGGTTGGCCGGTCCTTGGAGCAGTACTTC. This sequence encodes CSARVRGVGRSLEQYF. V is TRBV20-1 and J is TRBJ2-7, with D perhaps being TRBD1 or TRBD2 (6 bases each). From germline, CDR1 is DFQATT and CDR2 SNEGSKA (reference sequence). The CDR3 runs to 16 residues. Trimming removed 1 base from V and 7 bases from J, with 23 bases in between.

On this clonotype: Sequence at one end of the junction differs from germline and may be a read error. The CDR3 reads CASSQDPYSNQYF. CDR3 nucleotide sequence: TGTGCCAGCAGCCAAGATCCATATTCGAATCAGTACTTC. The chain has TRBV5-1 and TRBJ2-4; no firm D call. The CDR3 covers 13 residues. Germline V gene lookup returns CDR1 SGHRS and CDR2 YFSETQ. Looking up the rest from reference TRBV5-1 and TRBJ2-4 gives the full variable domain: KAGVTQTPRYLIKTRGQQVTLSCSPISGHRSVSWYQQTPGQGLQFLFEYFSETQRNKGNFPGRFSGRQFSNSRSEMNVSTLELGDSALYLCASSQDPYSNQYFGAGTRLSVL.

Many counts were recorded for this clonotype. The chain combines TRBV11-3 with TRBJ2-7; TRBD1 aligns across 7 bases. Unmatched junction bases numbered 4, after V lost 6 bases and J lost 2 bases. This CDR3 region has 13 residues. The germline gives CDR1 SGHNT, CDR2 YENEEA. The CDR3 spells CASRTGTTYEQYF. The CDR3, as DNA: TGTGCCAGCAGGACAGGGACGACCTACGAGCAGTACTTC.

In its sample, this clonotype was seen a few times. V usage is TRBV20-1 and J usage is TRBJ2-2; D is uncertain. The CDR3 has 12 amino acids. V was trimmed by 3 bases and J by 3 bases, leaving 5 bases between them. Germline V gene sequence: CDR1 DFQATT, CDR2 SNEGSKA (reference sequence). Here the CDR3 DNA reads TGCAGTGCTAGCCAGGACACCGGGGAGCTGTTTTTT. It yields the protein CSASQDTGELFF.